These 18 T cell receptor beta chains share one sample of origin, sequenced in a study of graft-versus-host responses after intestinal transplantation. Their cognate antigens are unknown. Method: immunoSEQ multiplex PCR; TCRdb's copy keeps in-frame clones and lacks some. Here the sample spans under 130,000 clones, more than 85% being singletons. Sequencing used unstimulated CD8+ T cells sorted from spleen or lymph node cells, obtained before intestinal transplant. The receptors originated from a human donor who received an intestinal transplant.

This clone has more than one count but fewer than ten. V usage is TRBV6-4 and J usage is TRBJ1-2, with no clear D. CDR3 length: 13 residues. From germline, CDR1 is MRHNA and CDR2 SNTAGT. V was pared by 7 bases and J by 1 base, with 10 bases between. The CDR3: CASTRKGNYGYTF. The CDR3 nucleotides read TGTGCCAGCACCCGTAAGGGTAACTATGGCTACACCTTC.

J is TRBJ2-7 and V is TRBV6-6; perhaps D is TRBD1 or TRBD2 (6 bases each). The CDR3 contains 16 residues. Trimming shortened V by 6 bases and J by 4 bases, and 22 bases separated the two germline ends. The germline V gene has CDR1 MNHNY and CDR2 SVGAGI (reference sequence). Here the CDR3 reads CASRERLGGRGYEQYF. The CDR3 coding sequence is TGTGCCAGCAGAGAAAGGTTAGGGGGGCGAGGGTACGAGCAGTACTTC.

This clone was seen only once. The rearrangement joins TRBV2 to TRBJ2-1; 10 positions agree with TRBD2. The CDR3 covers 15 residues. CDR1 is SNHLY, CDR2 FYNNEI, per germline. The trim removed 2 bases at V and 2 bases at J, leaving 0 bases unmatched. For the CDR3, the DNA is TGTGCCAGCAGTGAAAGCGGGGGGGCCTACAATGAGCAGTTCTTC. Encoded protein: CASSESGGAYNEQFF.

In nucleotides, the CDR3 is TGCGCCAGCAGTCAAAAATCCCGGCAGGGGAGCGCGGCGACTAGGCTAATGAACACTGAAGCTTTCTTT. It encodes CASSQKSRQGSAATRLMNTEAFF. The gene calls are TRBV23-1 and TRBJ1-1; perhaps TRBD1 as D (6 bases). TRBV23-1 is placed among ORFs of uncertain function. The length of the CDR3 is 23 residues. V lost 2 bases and J lost 0, with 34 bases in between.

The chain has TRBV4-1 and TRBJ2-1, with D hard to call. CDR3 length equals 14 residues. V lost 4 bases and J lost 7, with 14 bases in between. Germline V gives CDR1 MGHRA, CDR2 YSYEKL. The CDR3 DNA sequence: TGCGCCAGCAGCCTGGGCCTCCGGGTGAATGAGCAGTTCTTC. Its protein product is CASSLGLRVNEQFF.

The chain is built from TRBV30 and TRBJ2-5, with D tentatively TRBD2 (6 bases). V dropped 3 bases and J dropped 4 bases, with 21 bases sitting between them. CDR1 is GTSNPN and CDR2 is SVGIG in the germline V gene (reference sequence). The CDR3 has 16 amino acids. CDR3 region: CAWSALGPVSGETQYF. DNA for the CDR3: TGTGCCTGGAGCGCCCTCGGGCCGGTTAGCGGAGAGACCCAGTACTTC.

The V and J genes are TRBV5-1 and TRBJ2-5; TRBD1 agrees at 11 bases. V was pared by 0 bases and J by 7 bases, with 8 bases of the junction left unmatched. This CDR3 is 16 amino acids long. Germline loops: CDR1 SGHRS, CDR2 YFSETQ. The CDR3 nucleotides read TGCGCCAGCAGCTTGGATGGGACAGGGGGGGACGTGACCCAGTACTTC. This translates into CASSLDGTGGDVTQYF. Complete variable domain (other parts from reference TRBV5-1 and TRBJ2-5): KAGVTQTPRYLIKTRGQQVTLSCSPISGHRSVSWYQQTPGQGLQFLFEYFSETQRNKGNFPGRFSGRQFSNSRSEMNVSTLELGDSALYLCASSLDGTGGDVTQYFGPGTRLLVL.

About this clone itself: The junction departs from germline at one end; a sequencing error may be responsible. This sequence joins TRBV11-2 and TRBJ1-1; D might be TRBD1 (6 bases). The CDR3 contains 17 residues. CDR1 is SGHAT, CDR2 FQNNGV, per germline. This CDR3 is CASRLGFTGPRNTEAFF. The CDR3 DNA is TGTGCCAGCAGATTAGGATTCACAGGGCCTAGGAACACTGAAGCTTTCTTT. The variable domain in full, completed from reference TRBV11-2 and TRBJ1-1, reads EAGVAQSPRYKIIEKRQSVAFWCNPISGHATLYWYQQILGQGPKLLIQFQNNGVVDDSQLPKDRFSAERLKGVDSTLKIQPAKLEDSAVYLCASRLGFTGPRNTEAFFGQGTRLTVV.

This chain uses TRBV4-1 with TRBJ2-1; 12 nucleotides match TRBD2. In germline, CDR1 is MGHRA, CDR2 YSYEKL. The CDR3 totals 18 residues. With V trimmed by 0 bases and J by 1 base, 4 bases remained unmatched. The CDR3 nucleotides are TGCGCCAGCAGCCAAGAAACTGGACTAGCGGGGTCCTACAATGAGCAGTTCTTC. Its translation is CASSQETGLAGSYNEQFF.

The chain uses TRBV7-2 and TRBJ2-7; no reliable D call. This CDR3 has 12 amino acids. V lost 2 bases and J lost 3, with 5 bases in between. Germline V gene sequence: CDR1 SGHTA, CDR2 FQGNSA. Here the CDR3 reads CASSLSLYEQYF. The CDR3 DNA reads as TGTGCCAGCAGCTTATCTCTCTACGAGCAGTACTTC. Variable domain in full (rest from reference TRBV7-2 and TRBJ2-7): GAGVSQSPSNKVTEKGKDVELRCDPISGHTALYWYRQSLGQGLEFLIYFQGNSAPDKSGLPSDRFSAERTGGSVSTLTIQRTQQEDSAVYLCASSLSLYEQYFGPGTRLTVT.

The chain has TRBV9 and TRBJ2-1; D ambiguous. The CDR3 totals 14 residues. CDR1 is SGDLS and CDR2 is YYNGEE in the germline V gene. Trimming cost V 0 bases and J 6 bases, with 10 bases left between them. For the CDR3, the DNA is TGTGCCAGCAGCGTAGGAGGTAGGGCCAATGAGCAGTTCTTC. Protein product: CASSVGGRANEQFF.

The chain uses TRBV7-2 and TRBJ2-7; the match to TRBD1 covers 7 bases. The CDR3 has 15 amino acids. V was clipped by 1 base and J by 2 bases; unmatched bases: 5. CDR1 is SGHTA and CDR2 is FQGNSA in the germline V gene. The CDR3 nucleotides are TGTGCCAGCAGCTTAGGGTCAGGGGGAACCTACGAGCAGTACTTC. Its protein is CASSLGSGGTYEQYF.

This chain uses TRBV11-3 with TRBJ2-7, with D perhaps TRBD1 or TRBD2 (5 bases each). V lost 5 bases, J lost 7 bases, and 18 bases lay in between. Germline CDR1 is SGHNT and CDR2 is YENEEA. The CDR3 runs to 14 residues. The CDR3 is CASSARGSVGEQYF. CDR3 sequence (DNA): TGTGCCAGCAGCGCCCGGGGCTCCGTGGGGGAGCAGTACTTC.

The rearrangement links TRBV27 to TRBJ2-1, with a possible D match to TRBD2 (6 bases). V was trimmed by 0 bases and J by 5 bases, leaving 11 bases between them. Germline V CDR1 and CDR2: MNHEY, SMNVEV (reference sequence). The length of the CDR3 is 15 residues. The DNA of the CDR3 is TGTGCCAGCAGTTTATCGGGAGGACCCGACAATGAGCAGTTCTTC. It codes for CASSLSGGPDNEQFF.

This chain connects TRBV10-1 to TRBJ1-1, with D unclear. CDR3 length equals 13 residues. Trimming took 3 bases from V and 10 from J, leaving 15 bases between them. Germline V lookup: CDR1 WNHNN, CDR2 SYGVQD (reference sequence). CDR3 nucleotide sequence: TGCGCCAGCAGTGAAGGACCCCGACGCGGAGCTTTCTTT. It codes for CASSEGPRRGAFF.

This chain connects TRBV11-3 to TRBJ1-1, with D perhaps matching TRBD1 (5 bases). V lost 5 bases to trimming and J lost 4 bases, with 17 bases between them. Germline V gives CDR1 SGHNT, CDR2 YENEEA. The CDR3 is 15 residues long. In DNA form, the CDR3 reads TGTGCCAGCAGCCTTCGGGGACGCGGGAGCACTGAAGCTTTCTTT. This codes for CASSLRGRGSTEAFF.

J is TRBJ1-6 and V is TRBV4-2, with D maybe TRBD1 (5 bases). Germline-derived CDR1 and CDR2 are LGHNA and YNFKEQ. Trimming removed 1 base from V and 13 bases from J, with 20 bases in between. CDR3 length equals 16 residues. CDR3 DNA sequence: TGTGCCAGCAGCCAAGGTCTGGGGCGCGGCCGTGATCCCCTCCACTTT. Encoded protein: CASSQGLGRGRDPLHF.

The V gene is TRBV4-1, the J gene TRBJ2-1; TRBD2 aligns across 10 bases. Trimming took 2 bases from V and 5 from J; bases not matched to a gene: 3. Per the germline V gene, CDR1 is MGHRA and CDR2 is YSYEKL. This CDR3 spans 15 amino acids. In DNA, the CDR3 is TGCGCCAGCAGCCAAAGCGGGGGGGCTGACAATGAGCAGTTCTTC. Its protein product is CASSQSGGADNEQFF.